A selection of T cell receptor beta chains follows, all from one sample in a study of cytomegalovirus exposure and HLA in healthy donors. Sequencing was performed with immunoSEQ multiplex PCR; in TCRdb, only in-frame clones are kept and a portion is missing. The sample includes roughly 35,000 clones, 53% of them seen just once. The source material was PBMCs. Receptors were obtained from a woman in her thirties or forties in good health and CMV-seropositive. CDR3s include the opening cysteine and the closing phenylalanine or tryptophan. The order of the fields is V gene, J gene, D gene, CDR3 length, clone size, CDR3 protein, CDR3 DNA. A D gene is named only where the DNA matches it firmly. Clone size appears in some rows only: once, few, many, or a class for an expanded clone.

v_call: TRBV6-6
j_call: TRBJ2-7
d_call: -
cdr3_length: 14
clone_size: few
cdr3_aa: CASNPREISDEQYF
cdr3_nt: TGTGCCAGCAACCCCCGGGAGATAAGCGACGAGCAGTACTTC

v_call: TRBV6-4
j_call: TRBJ2-5
d_call: TRBD2
cdr3_length: 15
clone_size: medium-sized
cdr3_aa: CASSSRAGGQETQYF
cdr3_nt: TGTGCCAGCAGTTCAAGGGCGGGGGGTCAAGAGACCCAGTACTTC

v_call: TRBV29-1
j_call: TRBJ2-5
d_call: TRBD1
cdr3_length: 12
clone_size: -
cdr3_aa: CSVGTGTETQYF
cdr3_nt: TGCAGCGTTGGGACAGGGACGGAGACCCAGTACTTC

v_call: TRBV6-1
j_call: TRBJ2-1
d_call: TRBD2
cdr3_length: 14
clone_size: few
cdr3_aa: CASTLAGVYNEQFF
cdr3_nt: TGTGCCAGCACACTAGCGGGTGTCTACAATGAGCAGTTCTTC

v_call: TRBV7-9
j_call: TRBJ1-1
d_call: -
cdr3_length: 14
clone_size: -
cdr3_aa: CASSLSQMNTEAFF
cdr3_nt: TGTGCCAGCAGCTTGTCGCAGATGAACACTGAAGCTTTCTTT

v_call: TRBV4-2
j_call: TRBJ2-2
d_call: TRBD2
cdr3_length: 15
clone_size: many
cdr3_aa: CASSQDAGGTGELFF
cdr3_nt: TGTGCCAGCAGCCAAGATGCGGGGGGCACCGGGGAGCTGTTTTTT

v_call: TRBV6-6
j_call: TRBJ2-5
d_call: -
cdr3_length: 12
clone_size: -
cdr3_aa: CASGQVIQTQYF
cdr3_nt: TGTGCCAGCGGCCAGGTCATACAGACCCAGTACTTC

v_call: TRBV27
j_call: TRBJ2-3
d_call: TRBD2
cdr3_length: 17
clone_size: -
cdr3_aa: CASLVAGGAFGTDTQYF
cdr3_nt: TGTGCCAGCCTGGTGGCGGGGGGGGCATTCGGCACAGATACGCAGTATTTT

v_call: TRBV4-2
j_call: TRBJ2-3
d_call: TRBD2
cdr3_length: 15
clone_size: -
cdr3_aa: CASSHPSGGADTQYF
cdr3_nt: TGTGCCAGCAGCCACCCTAGCGGGGGGGCAGATACGCAGTATTTT

v_call: TRBV7-9
j_call: TRBJ2-7
d_call: TRBD2
cdr3_length: 15
clone_size: -
cdr3_aa: CASSFNPGGFGEQYF
cdr3_nt: TGTGCCAGCAGCTTTAATCCGGGGGGATTTGGGGAGCAGTACTTC

v_call: TRBV6-5
j_call: TRBJ1-1
d_call: -
cdr3_length: 14
clone_size: -
cdr3_aa: CASRPAVGNTEAFF
cdr3_nt: TGTGCCAGCCGGCCGGCGGTTGGGAACACTGAAGCTTTCTTT

v_call: TRBV5-1
j_call: TRBJ2-5
d_call: -
cdr3_length: 14
clone_size: -
cdr3_aa: CASSLAGSQETQYF
cdr3_nt: TGCGCCAGCAGCTTGGCCGGGAGCCAAGAGACCCAGTACTTC

v_call: TRBV12-5
j_call: TRBJ2-3
d_call: -
cdr3_length: 14
clone_size: -
cdr3_aa: CASGGGISTDTQYF
cdr3_nt: TGTGCTAGTGGGGGGGGAATTAGCACAGATACGCAGTATTTT

v_call: TRBV7-3
j_call: TRBJ1-1
d_call: -
cdr3_length: 14
clone_size: -
cdr3_aa: CASSLGGAGTEAFF
cdr3_nt: TGTGCCAGCAGCTTAGGGGGGGCCGGGACTGAAGCTTTCTTT

v_call: TRBV29-1
j_call: TRBJ1-6
d_call: TRBD1
cdr3_length: 13
clone_size: -
cdr3_aa: CSASTGANSPLHF
cdr3_nt: TGCAGCGCTTCGACAGGGGCTAATTCACCCCTCCACTTT

v_call: TRBV7-8
j_call: TRBJ1-5
d_call: -
cdr3_length: 13
clone_size: many
cdr3_aa: CASSLSEGAPQHF
cdr3_nt: TGTGCCAGCAGCTTATCGGAAGGAGCGCCCCAGCATTTT

v_call: TRBV4-3
j_call: TRBJ2-5
d_call: TRBD1
cdr3_length: 15
clone_size: -
cdr3_aa: CASSQERQGAETQYF
cdr3_nt: TGCGCCAGCAGCCAAGAGAGACAGGGGGCGGAGACCCAGTACTTC

v_call: TRBV29-1
j_call: TRBJ2-5
d_call: -
cdr3_length: 12
clone_size: -
cdr3_aa: CSVRPGEETQYF
cdr3_nt: TGCAGCGTTCGGCCGGGAGAGGAGACCCAGTACTTC

v_call: TRBV7-6
j_call: TRBJ2-5
d_call: -
cdr3_length: 14
clone_size: once
cdr3_aa: CASSSPGSQETQYF
cdr3_nt: TGTGCCAGCAGCTCCCCGGGAAGCCAAGAGACCCAGTACTTC

v_call: TRBV11-2
j_call: TRBJ2-1
d_call: -
cdr3_length: 15
clone_size: -
cdr3_aa: CASSSDFGSYNEQFF
cdr3_nt: TGTGCCAGCAGCTCCGACTTTGGTTCCTACAATGAGCAGTTCTTC

v_call: TRBV5-4
j_call: TRBJ2-7
d_call: TRBD2
cdr3_length: 16
clone_size: -
cdr3_aa: CASSLEGTSGAYEQYF
cdr3_nt: TGTGCCAGCAGCTTGGAGGGGACTAGCGGGGCCTACGAGCAGTACTTC

v_call: TRBV30
j_call: TRBJ2-1
d_call: TRBD2
cdr3_length: 15
clone_size: -
cdr3_aa: CAWSGTGGPGNEQFF
cdr3_nt: TGTGCCTGGAGTGGAACGGGGGGGCCGGGGAATGAGCAGTTCTTC

v_call: TRBV7-2
j_call: TRBJ1-3
d_call: TRBD1
cdr3_length: 15
clone_size: -
cdr3_aa: CASSLDRASGNTIYF
cdr3_nt: TGTGCCAGCAGCCTCGACAGGGCCTCTGGAAACACCATATATTTT

v_call: TRBV7-8
j_call: TRBJ2-2
d_call: TRBD2
cdr3_length: 19
clone_size: few
cdr3_aa: CASSLFILAGGQGTGELFF
cdr3_nt: TGTGCCAGCAGCTTATTCATACTAGCGGGGGGACAGGGAACCGGGGAGCTGTTTTTT

v_call: TRBV5-1
j_call: TRBJ1-2
d_call: -
cdr3_length: 12
clone_size: -
cdr3_aa: CASSLDQAPYTF
cdr3_nt: TGCGCCAGCAGCTTGGATCAGGCACCCTACACCTTC

v_call: TRBV12-5
j_call: TRBJ2-5
d_call: TRBD2
cdr3_length: 16
clone_size: -
cdr3_aa: CASGAGGRGDQETQYF
cdr3_nt: TGTGCTAGTGGTGCGGGGGGGCGGGGGGACCAAGAGACCCAGTACTTC

v_call: TRBV7-3
j_call: TRBJ1-1
d_call: -
cdr3_length: 14
clone_size: -
cdr3_aa: CASSMTASNSEAFF
cdr3_nt: TGTGCCAGCAGCATGACAGCCTCAAACTCTGAAGCTTTCTTT

v_call: TRBV4-3
j_call: TRBJ2-5
d_call: -
cdr3_length: 14
clone_size: -
cdr3_aa: CASSQDVQGETQYF
cdr3_nt: TGCGCCAGCAGCCAAGATGTCCAGGGAGAGACCCAGTACTTC

v_call: TRBV19
j_call: TRBJ1-5
d_call: -
cdr3_length: 11
clone_size: -
cdr3_aa: CASTRGGAQHF
cdr3_nt: TGTGCCAGTACCAGGGGAGGGGCCCAGCATTTT

v_call: TRBV14
j_call: TRBJ2-2
d_call: TRBD1
cdr3_length: 14
clone_size: once
cdr3_aa: CASSQTRGTGELFF
cdr3_nt: TGTGCCAGCAGCCAAACCAGGGGGACCGGGGAGCTGTTTTTT

v_call: TRBV7-9
j_call: TRBJ2-3
d_call: TRBD1
cdr3_length: 14
clone_size: -
cdr3_aa: CASSLATGARTQYF
cdr3_nt: TGTGCCAGCAGCTTAGCGACAGGGGCCCGTACGCAGTATTTT

v_call: TRBV6-6
j_call: TRBJ2-3
d_call: TRBD2
cdr3_length: 16
clone_size: once
cdr3_aa: CASSRSLAGLTDTQYF
cdr3_nt: TGTGCCAGCAGTCGCAGCCTAGCGGGGCTCACAGATACGCAGTATTTT

v_call: TRBV5-1
j_call: TRBJ2-7
d_call: TRBD2
cdr3_length: 15
clone_size: -
cdr3_aa: CASSRGGEGSYEQYF
cdr3_nt: TGCGCCAGCAGTCGGGGCGGGGAGGGCTCCTACGAGCAGTACTTC

v_call: TRBV7-9
j_call: TRBJ1-2
d_call: TRBD1
cdr3_length: 15
clone_size: once
cdr3_aa: CASSIRDRASAGYTF
cdr3_nt: TGTGCCAGCAGCATCCGGGACAGGGCCTCGGCTGGCTACACCTTC

v_call: TRBV19
j_call: TRBJ1-4
d_call: TRBD1
cdr3_length: 14
clone_size: few
cdr3_aa: CASTRTGNNEKLFF
cdr3_nt: TGTGCCAGTACCCGGACAGGGAATAATGAAAAACTGTTTTTT

v_call: TRBV12-5
j_call: TRBJ2-7
d_call: TRBD2
cdr3_length: 13
clone_size: -
cdr3_aa: CASGRLAGWEQYF
cdr3_nt: TGTGCTAGTGGTCGACTAGCGGGGTGGGAGCAGTACTTC

v_call: TRBV28
j_call: TRBJ2-7
d_call: TRBD2
cdr3_length: 13
clone_size: few
cdr3_aa: CASLGTRFYEQYF
cdr3_nt: TGTGCCAGCCTCGGGACTAGGTTCTACGAGCAGTACTTC

v_call: TRBV2
j_call: TRBJ2-5
d_call: TRBD2
cdr3_length: 17
clone_size: -
cdr3_aa: CASSEGTSGGPGETQYF
cdr3_nt: TGTGCCAGCAGTGAGGGGACTAGCGGGGGGCCGGGGGAGACCCAGTACTTC

v_call: TRBV10-3
j_call: TRBJ1-2
d_call: TRBD1
cdr3_length: 14
clone_size: -
cdr3_aa: CAISASDRGPGYTF
cdr3_nt: TGTGCCATCAGTGCGTCGGACAGGGGGCCTGGCTACACCTTC

v_call: TRBV2
j_call: TRBJ1-6
d_call: TRBD1
cdr3_length: 13
clone_size: -
cdr3_aa: CASGQDYNSPLHF
cdr3_nt: TGTGCCAGCGGACAGGACTATAATTCACCCCTCCACTTT